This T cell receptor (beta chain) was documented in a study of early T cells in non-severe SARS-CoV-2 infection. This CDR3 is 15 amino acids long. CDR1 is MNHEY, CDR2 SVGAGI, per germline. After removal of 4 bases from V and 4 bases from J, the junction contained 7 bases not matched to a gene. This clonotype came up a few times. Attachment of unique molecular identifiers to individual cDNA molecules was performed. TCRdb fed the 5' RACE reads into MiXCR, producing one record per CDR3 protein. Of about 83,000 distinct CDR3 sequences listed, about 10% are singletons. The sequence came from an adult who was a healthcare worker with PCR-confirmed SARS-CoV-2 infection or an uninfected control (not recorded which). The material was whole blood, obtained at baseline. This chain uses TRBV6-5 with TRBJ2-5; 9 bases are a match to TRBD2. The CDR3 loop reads CASSSTLAGAETQYF. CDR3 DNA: TGTGCCAGCAGTTCAACCTTAGCGGGAGCAGAGACCCAGTACTTC.